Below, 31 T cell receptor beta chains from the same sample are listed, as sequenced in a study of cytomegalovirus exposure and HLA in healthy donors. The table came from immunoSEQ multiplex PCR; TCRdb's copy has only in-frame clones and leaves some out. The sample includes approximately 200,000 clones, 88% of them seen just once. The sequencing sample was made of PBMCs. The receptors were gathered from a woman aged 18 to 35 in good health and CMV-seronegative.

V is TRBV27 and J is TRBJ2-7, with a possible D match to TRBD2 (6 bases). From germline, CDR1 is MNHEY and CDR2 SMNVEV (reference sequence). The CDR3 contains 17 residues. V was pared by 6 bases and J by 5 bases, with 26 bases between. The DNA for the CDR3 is TGTGCCAGCAGCCCTCCCCCGGAGGGCGGCTTACGGAACGAGCAGTACTTC. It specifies CASSPPPEGGLRNEQYF.

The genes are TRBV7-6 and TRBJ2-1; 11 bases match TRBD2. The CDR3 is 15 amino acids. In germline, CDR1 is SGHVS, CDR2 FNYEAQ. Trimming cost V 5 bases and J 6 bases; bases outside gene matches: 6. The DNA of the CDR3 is TGTGCCAGCAGCGCGGGGACTAGCGGTCCCAATGAGCAGTTCTTC. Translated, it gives CASSAGTSGPNEQFF.

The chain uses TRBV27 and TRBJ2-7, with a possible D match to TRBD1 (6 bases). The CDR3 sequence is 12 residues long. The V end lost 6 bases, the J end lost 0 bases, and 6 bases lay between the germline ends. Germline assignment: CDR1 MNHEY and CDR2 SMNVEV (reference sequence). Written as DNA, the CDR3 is TGTGCCAGCAGGGACAGCTCCTACGAGCAGTACTTC. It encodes CASRDSSYEQYF.

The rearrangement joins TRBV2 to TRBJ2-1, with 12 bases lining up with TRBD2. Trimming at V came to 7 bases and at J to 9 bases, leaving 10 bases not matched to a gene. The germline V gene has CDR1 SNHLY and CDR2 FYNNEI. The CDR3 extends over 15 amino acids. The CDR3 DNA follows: TGTGCCAGCAAATCCCGACTAGCGGGAGAGGCTGAGCAGTTCTTC. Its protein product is CASKSRLAGEAEQFF. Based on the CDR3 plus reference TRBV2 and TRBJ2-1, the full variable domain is EPEVTQTPSHQVTQMGQEVILRCVPISNHLYFYWYRQILGQKVEFLVSFYNNEISEKSEIFDDQFSVERPDGSNFTLKIRSTKLEDSAMYFCASKSRLAGEAEQFFGPGTRLTVL.

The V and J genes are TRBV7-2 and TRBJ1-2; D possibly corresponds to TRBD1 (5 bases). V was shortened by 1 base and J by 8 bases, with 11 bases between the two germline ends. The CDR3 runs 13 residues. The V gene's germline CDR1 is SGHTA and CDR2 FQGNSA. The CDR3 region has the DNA TGTGCCAGCAGCTTAGGTGCAGGGATCGGCTACACCTTC. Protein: CASSLGAGIGYTF.

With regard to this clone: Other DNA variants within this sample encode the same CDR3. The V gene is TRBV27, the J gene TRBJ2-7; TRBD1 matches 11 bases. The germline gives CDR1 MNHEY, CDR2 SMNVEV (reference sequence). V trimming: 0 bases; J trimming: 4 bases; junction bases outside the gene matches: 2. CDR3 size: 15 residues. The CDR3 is CASSLSGTGGYEQYF. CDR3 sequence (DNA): TGTGCCAGCAGTTTATCTGGGACAGGGGGTTACGAGCAGTACTTC.

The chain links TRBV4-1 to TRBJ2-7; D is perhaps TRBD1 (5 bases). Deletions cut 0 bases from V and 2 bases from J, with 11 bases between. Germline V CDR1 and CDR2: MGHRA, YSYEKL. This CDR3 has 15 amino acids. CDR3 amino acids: CASSQDAGQPYEQYF. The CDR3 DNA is TGCGCCAGCAGCCAAGATGCAGGGCAACCCTACGAGCAGTACTTC.

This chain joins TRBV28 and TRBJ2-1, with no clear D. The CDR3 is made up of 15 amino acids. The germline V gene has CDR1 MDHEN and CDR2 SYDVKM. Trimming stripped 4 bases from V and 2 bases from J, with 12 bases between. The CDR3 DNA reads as TGTGCCAGCAGTTCCAACTCGCGGACCTACAATGAGCAGTTCTTC. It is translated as CASSSNSRTYNEQFF.

The CDR3 DNA reads TGCGCCAGCAGCCTTGAACAGGGGTATAGCTATGGCTACACCTTC. Its translation is CASSLEQGYSYGYTF. The chain has TRBV4-3 and TRBJ1-2, with 7 bases aligning to TRBD1. CDR1 LGHNA and CDR2 YSLEER come from the germline V gene. Losses at the gene ends were 4 bases for V and 4 bases for J; bases not matched to a gene: 9. CDR3 size: 15 residues.

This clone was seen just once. CDR3 residues: CASSQTGQGSYEQYF. The CDR3 DNA reads TGCGCCAGCAGCCAGACGGGACAGGGGAGCTACGAGCAGTACTTC. The chain carries TRBV4-1 and TRBJ2-7, with 10 bases that match TRBD1. Germline assignment: CDR1 MGHRA and CDR2 YSYEKL. This CDR3 contains 15 residues. J lost 3 bases, V lost 3 bases, and 5 bases had no gene match.

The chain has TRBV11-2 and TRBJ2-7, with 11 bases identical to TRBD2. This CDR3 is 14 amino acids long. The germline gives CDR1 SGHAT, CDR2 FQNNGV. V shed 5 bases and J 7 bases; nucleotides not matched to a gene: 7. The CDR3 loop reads CASSPGLAGFEQYF. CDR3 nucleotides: TGTGCCAGCAGCCCAGGACTAGCGGGTTTTGAGCAGTACTTC.

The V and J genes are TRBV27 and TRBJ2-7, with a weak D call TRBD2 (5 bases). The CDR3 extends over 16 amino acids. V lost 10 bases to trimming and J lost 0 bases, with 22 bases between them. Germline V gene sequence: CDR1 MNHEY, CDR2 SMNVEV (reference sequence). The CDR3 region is CATQSVGRAGSYEQYF. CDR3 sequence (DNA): TGTGCCACTCAGTCGGTTGGGCGGGCCGGCTCCTACGAGCAGTACTTC.

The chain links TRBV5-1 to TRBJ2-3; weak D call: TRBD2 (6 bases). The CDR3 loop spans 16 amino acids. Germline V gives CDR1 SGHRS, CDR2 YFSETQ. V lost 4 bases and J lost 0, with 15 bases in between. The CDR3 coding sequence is TGCGCCAGCAGCGGAGACCGGGACTTGAGCACAGATACGCAGTATTTT. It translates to CASSGDRDLSTDTQYF. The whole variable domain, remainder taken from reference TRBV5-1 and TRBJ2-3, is KAGVTQTPRYLIKTRGQQVTLSCSPISGHRSVSWYQQTPGQGLQFLFEYFSETQRNKGNFPGRFSGRQFSNSRSEMNVSTLELGDSALYLCASSGDRDLSTDTQYFGPGTRLTVL.

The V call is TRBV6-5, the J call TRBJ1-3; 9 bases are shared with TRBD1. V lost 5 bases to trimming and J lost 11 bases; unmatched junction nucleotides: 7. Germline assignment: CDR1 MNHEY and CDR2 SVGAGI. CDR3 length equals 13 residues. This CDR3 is CASSRDREGAIYF. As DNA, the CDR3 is TGTGCCAGCAGTAGGGACAGGGAGGGTGCCATATATTTT.

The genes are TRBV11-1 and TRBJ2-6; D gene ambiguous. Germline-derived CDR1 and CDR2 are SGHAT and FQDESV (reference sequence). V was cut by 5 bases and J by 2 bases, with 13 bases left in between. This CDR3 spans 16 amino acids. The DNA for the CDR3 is TGTGCCAGCAGCGACAAGTCCCACCCTGGGGCCAACGTCCTGACTTTC. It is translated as CASSDKSHPGANVLTF.

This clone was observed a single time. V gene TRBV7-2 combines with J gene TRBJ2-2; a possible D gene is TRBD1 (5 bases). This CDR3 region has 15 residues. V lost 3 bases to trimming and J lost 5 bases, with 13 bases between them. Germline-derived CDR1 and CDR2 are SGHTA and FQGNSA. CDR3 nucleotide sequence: TGTGCCAGCAGCTTGTACCAGGGTGGGACCGGGGAGCTGTTTTTT. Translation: CASSLYQGGTGELFF.

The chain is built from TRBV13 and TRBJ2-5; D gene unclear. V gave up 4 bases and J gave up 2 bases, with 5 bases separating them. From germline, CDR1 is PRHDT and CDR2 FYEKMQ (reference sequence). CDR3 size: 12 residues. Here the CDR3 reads CASSSTQETQYF. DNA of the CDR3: TGTGCCAGCAGCTCAACACAAGAGACCCAGTACTTC. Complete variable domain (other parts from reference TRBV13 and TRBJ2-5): AAGVIQSPRHLIKEKRETATLKCYPIPRHDTVYWYQQGPGQDPQFLISFYEKMQSDKGSIPDRFSAQQFSDYHSELNMSSLELGDSALYFCASSSTQETQYFGPGTRLLVL.

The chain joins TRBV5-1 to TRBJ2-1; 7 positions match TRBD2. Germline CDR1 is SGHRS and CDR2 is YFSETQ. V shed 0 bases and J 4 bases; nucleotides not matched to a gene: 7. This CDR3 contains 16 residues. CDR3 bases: TGCGCCAGCAGCTTGGATCAAGCGGGATTATACAATGAGCAGTTCTTC. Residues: CASSLDQAGLYNEQFF.

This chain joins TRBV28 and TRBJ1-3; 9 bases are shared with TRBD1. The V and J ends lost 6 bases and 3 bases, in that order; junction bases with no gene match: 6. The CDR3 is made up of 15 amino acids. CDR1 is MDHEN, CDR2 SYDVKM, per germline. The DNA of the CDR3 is TGTGCCAGCAGGGGACAGGGATCGGATGGAAACACCATATATTTT. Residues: CASRGQGSDGNTIYF.

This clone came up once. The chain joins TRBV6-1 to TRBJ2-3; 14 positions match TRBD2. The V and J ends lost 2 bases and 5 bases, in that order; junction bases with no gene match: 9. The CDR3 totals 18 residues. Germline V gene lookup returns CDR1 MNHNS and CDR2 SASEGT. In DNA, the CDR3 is TGTGCCAGCAGTGAACATATAGGGACTAGCGGGAGTTTAGATACGCAGTATTTT. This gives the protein CASSEHIGTSGSLDTQYF.

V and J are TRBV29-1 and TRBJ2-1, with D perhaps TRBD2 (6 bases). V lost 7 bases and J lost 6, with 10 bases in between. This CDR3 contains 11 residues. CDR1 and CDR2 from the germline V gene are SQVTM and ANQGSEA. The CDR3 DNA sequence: TGCAGCGCCGGGACTCCCAATGAGCAGTTCTTC. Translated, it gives CSAGTPNEQFF.

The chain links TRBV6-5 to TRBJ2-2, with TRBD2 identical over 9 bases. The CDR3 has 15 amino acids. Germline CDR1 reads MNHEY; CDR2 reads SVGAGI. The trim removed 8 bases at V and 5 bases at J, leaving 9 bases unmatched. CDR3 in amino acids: CASSPLAGRTGELFF. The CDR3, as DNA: TGTGCCAGCTCCCCCCTAGCGGGACGTACCGGGGAGCTGTTTTTT.

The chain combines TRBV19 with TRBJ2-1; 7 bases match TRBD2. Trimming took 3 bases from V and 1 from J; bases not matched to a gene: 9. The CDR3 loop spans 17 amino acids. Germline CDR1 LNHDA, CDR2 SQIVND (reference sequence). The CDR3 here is CASSISGAGRSYNEQFF. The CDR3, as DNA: TGTGCCAGTAGTATCTCGGGAGCGGGGAGGTCCTACAATGAGCAGTTCTTC.

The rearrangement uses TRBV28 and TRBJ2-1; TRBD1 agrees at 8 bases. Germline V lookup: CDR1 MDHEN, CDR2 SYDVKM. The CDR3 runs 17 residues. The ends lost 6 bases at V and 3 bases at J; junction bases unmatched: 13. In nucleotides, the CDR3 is TGTGCCAGCAGAACGCCGTTTGACAGGGGACACTACAATGAGCAGTTCTTC. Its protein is CASRTPFDRGHYNEQFF.

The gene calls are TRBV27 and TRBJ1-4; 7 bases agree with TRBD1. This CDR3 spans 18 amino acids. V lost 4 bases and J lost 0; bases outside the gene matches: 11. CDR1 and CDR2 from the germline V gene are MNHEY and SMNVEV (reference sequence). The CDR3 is CASSSLPGQHSTNEKLFF. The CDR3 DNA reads TGTGCCAGCAGTTCTCTACCGGGACAGCATTCAACTAATGAAAAACTGTTTTTT. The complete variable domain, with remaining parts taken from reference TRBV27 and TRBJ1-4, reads EAQVTQNPRYLITVTGKKLTVTCSQNMNHEYMSWYRQDPGLGLRQIYYSMNVEVTDKGDVPEGYKVSRKEKRNFPLILESPSPNQTSLYFCASSSLPGQHSTNEKLFFGSGTQLSVL.

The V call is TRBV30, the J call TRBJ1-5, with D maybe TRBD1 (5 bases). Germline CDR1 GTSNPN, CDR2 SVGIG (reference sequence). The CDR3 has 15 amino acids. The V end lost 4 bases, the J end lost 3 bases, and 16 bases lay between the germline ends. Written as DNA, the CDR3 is TGTGCCTGGATGGAAGGAGGGGACCTCAATCAGCCCCAGCATTTT. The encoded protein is CAWMEGGDLNQPQHF.

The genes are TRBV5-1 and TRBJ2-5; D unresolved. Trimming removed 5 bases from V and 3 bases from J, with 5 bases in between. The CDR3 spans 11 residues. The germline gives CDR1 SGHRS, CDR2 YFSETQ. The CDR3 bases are TGCGCCAGCAGGGCGGAAGAGACCCAGTACTTC. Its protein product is CASRAEETQYF.

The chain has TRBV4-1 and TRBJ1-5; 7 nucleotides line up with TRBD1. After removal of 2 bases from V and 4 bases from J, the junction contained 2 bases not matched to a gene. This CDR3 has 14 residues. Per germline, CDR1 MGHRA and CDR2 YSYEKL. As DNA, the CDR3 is TGCGCCAGCAGCCAACCGGGACAGAATCAGCCCCAGCATTTT. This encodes CASSQPGQNQPQHF.

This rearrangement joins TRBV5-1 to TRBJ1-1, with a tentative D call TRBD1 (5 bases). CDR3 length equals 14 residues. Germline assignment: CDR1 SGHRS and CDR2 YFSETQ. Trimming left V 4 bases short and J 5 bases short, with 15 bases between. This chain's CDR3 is CASSTTVGFTEAFF. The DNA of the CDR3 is TGCGCCAGCAGCACGACAGTGGGTTTTACTGAAGCTTTCTTT.

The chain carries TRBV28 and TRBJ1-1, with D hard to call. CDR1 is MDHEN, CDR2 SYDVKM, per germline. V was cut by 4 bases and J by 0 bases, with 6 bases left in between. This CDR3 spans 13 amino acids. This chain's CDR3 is CASSSRLNTEAFF. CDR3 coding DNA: TGTGCCAGCAGTTCCAGATTGAACACTGAAGCTTTCTTT.

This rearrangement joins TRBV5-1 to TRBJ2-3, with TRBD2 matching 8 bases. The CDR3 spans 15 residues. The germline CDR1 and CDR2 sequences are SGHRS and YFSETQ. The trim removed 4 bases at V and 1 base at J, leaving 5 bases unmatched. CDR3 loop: CASSPKTSGTDTQYF. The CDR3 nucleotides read TGCGCCAGCAGCCCCAAGACTAGCGGCACAGATACGCAGTATTTT.